One sample yielded the 14 T cell receptor beta chains listed below, sequenced in a study of blood T cells in healthy people across ages. Primed by a sample-barcoded 5' primer and a J-beta primer mix, a second PCR proceeded for 7 to 11 cycles. TCRdb redid the calling of the 5' RACE reads with MiXCR, one entry per CDR3 protein. The table lists 1.5 million to 2 million distinct CDR3 sequences, just under 50% of them singletons, with roughly 2% in the top ten. The sequenced sample was blood. The receptors come from a woman between 35 and 50 years old in good health.

The CDR3: CASSSGQGRAEQYF. The CDR3 DNA sequence: TGTGCCAGCAGTTCGGGACAGGGGAGGGCCGAGCAGTACTTC. V gene TRBV27 combines with J gene TRBJ2-7; 10 nucleotides match TRBD1. CDR1 is MNHEY and CDR2 is SMNVEV in the germline V gene (reference sequence). The V and J ends lost 4 bases and 6 bases, in that order; junction bases with no gene match: 6. The CDR3 is 14 residues long.

This chain connects TRBV7-2 to TRBJ1-1; a possible D gene is TRBD1 (6 bases). The CDR3 contains 13 residues. The ends were cut back, 1 base at V and 11 bases at J, with 14 bases in the middle. CDR1 is SGHTA and CDR2 is FQGNSA in the germline V gene. CDR3: CASSLEGVEGAFF. CDR3 in DNA: TGTGCCAGCAGCTTAGAGGGGGTGGAAGGGGCTTTCTTT.

This chain links TRBV12-3 or TRBV12-4 with TRBJ1-2; D is unclear. The CDR3 consists of 13 residues. Trimming stripped 6 bases from V and 7 bases from J, with 15 bases between. CDR3 protein: CASSPSEGFGYTF. The CDR3 nucleotides are TGTGCCAGCAGCCCCTCGGAAGGCTTTGGCTACACCTTC.

The chain recombines TRBV7-2 with TRBJ1-1; D may be TRBD1 (6 bases). The CDR3 spans 15 residues. Trimming pared 5 bases from V and 4 bases from J, leaving 17 bases between. Germline CDR1 SGHTA, CDR2 FQGNSA. In nucleotides, the CDR3 is TGTGCCAGCAGCCCACGGCAGGGAGGGGGCACTGAAGCTTTCTTT. Translating it yields CASSPRQGGGTEAFF.

The chain joins TRBV7-2 to TRBJ2-3, with a tentative D call TRBD2 (7 bases). The CDR3 sequence is 16 residues long. From germline, CDR1 is SGHTA and CDR2 FQGNSA. The V end was cut by 3 bases, the J end by 0 bases, with 13 bases between. Here the CDR3 reads CASSFGGGPSTDTQYF. The CDR3 nucleotides are TGTGCCAGCAGCTTTGGCGGGGGCCCCAGCACAGATACGCAGTATTTT.

This clonotype was seen a handful of times. The chain recombines TRBV4-3 with TRBJ2-1; 7 bases line up with TRBD2. V shed 0 bases, J shed 3 bases, and the junction held 8 bases outside the gene matches. CDR3 length: 17 residues. The V gene's germline CDR1 is LGHNA and CDR2 YSLEER. The CDR3 here is CASSQDGHGEGYNEQFF. Here the CDR3 DNA reads TGCGCCAGCAGCCAAGACGGGCACGGGGAGGGCTACAATGAGCAGTTCTTC.

The chain links TRBV3-1 to TRBJ2-1; D call uncertain. Trimming pared 2 bases from V and 9 bases from J, leaving 11 bases between. Germline lookup yields CDR1 LGHDT and CDR2 YNNKEL (reference sequence). The CDR3 covers 13 residues. The CDR3 sequence: CASSQPPSGEQFF. CDR3 DNA sequence: TGTGCCAGCAGCCAACCCCCATCTGGTGAGCAGTTCTTC.

This clonotype has only a few counts. J is TRBJ2-7 and V is TRBV5-1, with D unclear. The CDR3 contains 13 residues. V gave up 1 base and J gave up 3 bases, with 8 bases separating them. Looked up from germline, CDR1 is SGHRS and CDR2 is YFSETQ. CDR3 region: CASSLNAVYEQYF. The CDR3 DNA reads TGCGCCAGCAGCTTGAACGCAGTCTACGAGCAGTACTTC.

The CDR3 nucleotides are TGTGCCAGCAGCCCCTTTTGGAGCGGGGGCTACAATGAGCAGTTCTTC. Its translation: CASSPFWSGGYNEQFF. V gene TRBV3-1 combines with J gene TRBJ2-1; TRBD2 aligns across 8 bases. Unmatched junction bases numbered 8, after V lost 4 bases and J lost 3 bases. This CDR3 is built from 16 residues. Germline values: CDR1 LGHDT, CDR2 YNNKEL (reference sequence).

The chain joins TRBV15 to TRBJ2-2, with 9 positions matching TRBD1. The junction had 5 bases not matched to a gene; V was cut back by 3 bases and J by 3 bases. The CDR3 extends over 16 amino acids. The germline gives CDR1 LNHNV, CDR2 YYDKDF (reference sequence). The CDR3 DNA reads as TGTGCCACCAGCAGCCCGGGACAGGGATACACCGGGGAGCTGTTTTTT. Protein sequence: CATSSPGQGYTGELFF.

In its sample, this clonotype was seen a few times. The CDR3 DNA follows: TGCAGTGGGACGGACACTATCTCCTACGAGCAGTACTTC. Amino acids: CSGTDTISYEQYF. The chain links TRBV20-1 to TRBJ2-7, with D possibly TRBD1 on 5 matching bases. Trimming left V 7 bases short and J 0 bases short, with 13 bases between. The CDR3 is 13 amino acids. Germline V CDR1 and CDR2: DFQATT, SNEGSKA (reference sequence).

The V call is TRBV10-3, the J call TRBJ1-2, with TRBD1 as a possible D gene (5 bases). Per germline, CDR1 ENHRY and CDR2 SYGVKD. Between the trimmed V and J ends, which lost 0 bases and 2 bases, there was a span of 13 bases. The CDR3 has 16 residues. DNA of the CDR3: TGTGCCATCAGTGAGTCTCGGGACGTGGTCAACTATGGCTACACCTTC. Translating gives CAISESRDVVNYGYTF.

This sequence joins TRBV20-1 and TRBJ2-7; TRBD1 matches at 8 bases. CDR1 is DFQATT, CDR2 SNEGSKA, per germline (reference sequence). Losses at the gene ends were 4 bases for V and 2 bases for J; bases not matched to a gene: 7. This CDR3 spans 14 amino acids. CDR3 sequence (DNA): TGCAGTGCTACCACAGGGGGAAGGGCCTACGAGCAGTACTTC. Its protein product is CSATTGGRAYEQYF.

This clonotype was counted ten times or more. The rearrangement uses TRBV7-2 and TRBJ1-2; TRBD1 might be the D (5 bases). CDR3 length: 14 amino acids. Trimming stripped 4 bases from V and 5 bases from J, with 14 bases between. CDR1 SGHTA and CDR2 FQGNSA come from the germline V gene. The CDR3 DNA reads TGTGCCAGCAGCTCAGGGACGGGACCATATGGCTACACCTTC. Protein: CASSSGTGPYGYTF.